A single sample is the source of the 15 T cell receptor beta chains below, sequenced in a study of shared clonotypes between healthy human individuals. It was CD45RO-negative cells, positively selected for CCR7, that made up naive CD8 cells, with terminally differentiated effector memory CD45RA+ cells excluded. This table comes from immunoSEQ multiplex PCR, and its TCRdb copy is limited to in-frame clones, with some not included. The sample holds about 2 million clones, about 95% seen once. What was sequenced was naive CD8+ T cells sorted from blood. These receptors originate from a man in his late teens or twenties in good health.

This rearrangement joins TRBV28 to TRBJ1-1; D possibly corresponds to TRBD1 (6 bases). This CDR3 has 14 amino acids. CDR1 and CDR2 (germline): MDHEN, SYDVKM. Trimming took 5 bases from V and 0 from J, leaving 10 bases between them. The CDR3 loop reads CASSGDKLNTEAFF. CDR3 bases: TGTGCCAGCAGTGGGGACAAGTTGAACACTGAAGCTTTCTTT.

The chain joins TRBV27 to TRBJ2-7; 13 bases align to TRBD2. Germline CDR1 MNHEY, CDR2 SMNVEV (reference sequence). The CDR3 has 14 amino acids. V lost 3 bases to trimming and J lost 5 bases; unmatched junction nucleotides: 1. CDR3 residues: CASSFGTSGDEQYF. CDR3 nucleotides: TGTGCCAGCAGTTTCGGGACTAGCGGGGACGAGCAGTACTTC.

The rearrangement links TRBV6-1 to TRBJ2-7, with D tentatively TRBD1 (6 bases). V was pared by 0 bases and J by 7 bases, with 13 bases between. Germline CDR1 is MNHNS and CDR2 is SASEGT. The CDR3 totals 14 residues. The CDR3 bases are TGTGCCAGCAGTGAAGCGACAGGCGCTAGGGAGCAGTACTTC. Translated: CASSEATGAREQYF.

Worth noting for this clone: One end of the junction does not line up with germline, which may come from a read error. The V gene is TRBV7-7, the J gene TRBJ2-7, with D maybe TRBD2 (5 bases). In germline, CDR1 is SSHAT, CDR2 FNYEAQ (reference sequence). CDR3 length: 14 residues. CDR3 nucleotides: TGTGCTAGCAGCTCGCCCGGGATCAACTACGAGCAGTACTTC. Encoded protein: CASSSPGINYEQYF. Together with reference TRBV7-7 and TRBJ2-7, the CDR3 gives the full variable domain: GAGVSQSPRYKVTKRGQDVTLRCDPISSHATLYWYQQALGQGPEFLTYFNYEAQPDKSGLPSDRFSAERPEGSISTLTIQRTEQRDSAMYRCASSSPGINYEQYFGPGTRLTVT.

The chain carries TRBV4-1 and TRBJ2-7; TRBD1 matches 10 bases. Germline CDR1 and CDR2: MGHRA and YSYEKL. V lost 1 base and J lost 2; bases outside the gene matches: 5. The length of the CDR3 is 16 residues. The CDR3 region is CASSQGTGGAAYEQYF. The CDR3 DNA reads as TGCGCCAGCAGCCAAGGGACAGGGGGTGCCGCCTACGAGCAGTACTTC.

This clone was seen just once. The V gene is TRBV5-6, the J gene TRBJ2-1; 8 nucleotides align to TRBD2. CDR3 length: 15 amino acids. The V gene end was trimmed by 4 bases and the J gene end by 3 bases; junction bases not matched to a gene: 6. Germline V gene lookup returns CDR1 SGHDT and CDR2 YYEEEE. The CDR3 DNA sequence: TGTGCCAGCAGCCCAAGACTAGCGAACTACAATGAGCAGTTCTTC. This translates into CASSPRLANYNEQFF.

This chain links TRBV7-6 with TRBJ2-7, with D possibly being TRBD1 or TRBD2 (5 bases each). V was cut by 5 bases and J by 4 bases, with 15 bases left in between. CDR3 length: 14 residues. CDR1 SGHVS and CDR2 FNYEAQ come from the germline V gene. CDR3 DNA: TGTGCCAGCAGCCGGAGAGGGGAATGGTACGAGCAGTACTTC. Protein sequence: CASSRRGEWYEQYF.

Comments on this clone: The sample contains more than one DNA sequence encoding this CDR3. The J gene is TRBJ2-7, the V gene TRBV5-4; no firm D call. Germline V lookup: CDR1 SGHNT, CDR2 YYREEE (reference sequence). V lost 0 bases to trimming and J lost 2 bases, with 6 bases between them. There are 13 residues in the CDR3. CDR3 protein: CASSLGTTYEQYF. For the CDR3, the DNA is TGTGCCAGCAGCTTGGGGACCACCTACGAGCAGTACTTC.

The genes are TRBV10-3 and TRBJ2-7; D is undetermined. Per germline, CDR1 ENHRY and CDR2 SYGVKD. This CDR3 is built from 13 residues. V was cut by 3 bases and J by 3 bases, with 9 bases left in between. This CDR3 is CAISDAANYEQYF. For the CDR3, the DNA is TGTGCCATCAGTGATGCAGCCAACTACGAGCAGTACTTC.

The gene calls are TRBV4-3 and TRBJ2-1, with TRBD2 identical over 8 bases. The CDR3 runs to 16 residues. Germline loops: CDR1 LGHNA, CDR2 YSLEER. The J segment lost 1 base and the V segment lost 0 bases, leaving 2 bases of the junction unmatched. The CDR3 DNA follows: TGCGCCAGCAGCCAAGAAGAGCGGGAGTCCTACAATGAGCAGTTCTTC. As protein: CASSQEERESYNEQFF.

Remarks on this clone: One junction end disagrees with the germline gene, perhaps due to a read error. The chain carries TRBV2 and TRBJ1-4; 7 positions match TRBD1. This CDR3 region has 15 residues. Germline V CDR1 and CDR2: SNHLY, FYNNEI. CDR3 protein: CASREDRVESEKLFF. In DNA form, the CDR3 reads TGTGCCAGCAGAGAAGACAGGGTTGAGAGTGAAAAACTGTTTTTT.

This clone has only a few counts. This same CDR3 is encoded by further DNA sequences in the sample. J is TRBJ2-7 and V is TRBV11-2; D ambiguous. Germline CDR1 SGHAT, CDR2 FQNNGV. V lost 3 bases to trimming and J lost 2 bases, with 2 bases between them. CDR3 length: 11 amino acids. The CDR3 spells CASSFTYEQYF. The CDR3 DNA reads as TGTGCCAGCAGCTTCACCTACGAGCAGTACTTC.

Details on this clone: Other DNA sequences within the sample encode an identical CDR3. The CDR3 protein is CASSPGTSYEQYF. The CDR3 region has the DNA TGTGCCAGCAGTCCCGGGACTAGCTACGAGCAGTACTTC. This chain connects TRBV27 to TRBJ2-7, with 8 nucleotides matching TRBD2. V lost 5 bases to trimming and J lost 3 bases; unmatched junction nucleotides: 3. The CDR3 has 13 amino acids. Per germline, CDR1 MNHEY and CDR2 SMNVEV (reference sequence).

The chain has TRBV4-1 and TRBJ1-3; TRBD1 might be the D (6 bases). This CDR3 has 16 residues. Germline values: CDR1 MGHRA, CDR2 YSYEKL. V shed 5 bases and J shed 0 bases, with 14 bases lying between them. The CDR3, as DNA: TGCGCCAGCAGCAGCCACAGGGCCCCCTCTGGAAACACCATATATTTT. It specifies CASSSHRAPSGNTIYF.

The chain carries TRBV9 and TRBJ2-1, with 7 bases lining up with TRBD1. CDR1 is SGDLS, CDR2 YYNGEE, per germline. The CDR3 has 16 residues. V lost 2 bases, J lost 5 bases, and 10 bases stayed unmatched. CDR3 bases: TGTGCCAGCAGCGTGGTCGGGACAGTGAGGGACAATGAGCAGTTCTTC. Its protein is CASSVVGTVRDNEQFF.